This T cell receptor (beta chain) was identified in a study of blood T cell repertoires in COVID-19. Germline CDR1 is SGHTA and CDR2 is FQGNSA. The CDR3 consists of 14 residues. The ends lost 3 bases at V and 6 bases at J; junction bases unmatched: 3. Sequencing was performed with immunoSEQ multiplex PCR; in TCRdb, only in-frame clones are kept and a portion is missing. This sample has some 24,000 clones; around nine tenths occur once, and the top ten carry 4.5% to 6.5%. Sequencing was carried out using peripheral blood. V is TRBV7-2 and J is TRBJ1-5, with 9 bases fitting TRBD1. The receptor was isolated from a man aged 45-65 years with active COVID-19. The CDR3 coding sequence is TGTGCCAGCAGCTTCGACAGGGGGAGTCAGCCCCAGCATTTT. This gives the protein CASSFDRGSQPQHF.